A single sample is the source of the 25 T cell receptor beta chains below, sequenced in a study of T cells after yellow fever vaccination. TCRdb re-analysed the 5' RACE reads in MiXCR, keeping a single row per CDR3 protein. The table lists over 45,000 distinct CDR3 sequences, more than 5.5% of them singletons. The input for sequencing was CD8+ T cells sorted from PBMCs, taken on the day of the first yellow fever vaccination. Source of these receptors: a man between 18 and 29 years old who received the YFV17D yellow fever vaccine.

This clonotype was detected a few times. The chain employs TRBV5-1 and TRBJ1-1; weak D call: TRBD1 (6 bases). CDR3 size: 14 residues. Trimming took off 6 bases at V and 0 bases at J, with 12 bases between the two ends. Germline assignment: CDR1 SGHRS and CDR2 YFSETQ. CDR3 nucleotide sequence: TGCGCCAGCAAGGGGGTGGGGGTGAACACTGAAGCTTTCTTT. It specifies CASKGVGVNTEAFF.

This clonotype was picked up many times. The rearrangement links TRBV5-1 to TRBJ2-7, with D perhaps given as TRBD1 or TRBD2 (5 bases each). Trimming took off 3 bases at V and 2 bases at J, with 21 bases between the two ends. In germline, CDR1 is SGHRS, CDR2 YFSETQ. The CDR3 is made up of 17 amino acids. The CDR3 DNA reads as TGCGCCAGCAGCTCTGGAGGAGAGGACCCGGGGCCCTACGAGCAGTACGTC. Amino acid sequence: CASSSGGEDPGPYEQYV.

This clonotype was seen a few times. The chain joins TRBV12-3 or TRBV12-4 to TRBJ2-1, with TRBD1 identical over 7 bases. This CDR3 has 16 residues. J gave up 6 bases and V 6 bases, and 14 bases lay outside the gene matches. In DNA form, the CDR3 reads TGTGCCAGCAGCGACGGGACAGATGACTTCTCCAATGAGCAGTTCTTC. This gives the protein CASSDGTDDFSNEQFF.

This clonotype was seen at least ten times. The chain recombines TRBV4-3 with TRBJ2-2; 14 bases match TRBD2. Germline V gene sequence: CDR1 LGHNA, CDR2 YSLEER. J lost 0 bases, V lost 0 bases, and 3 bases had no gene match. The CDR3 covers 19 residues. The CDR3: CASSQEGTSGGPNTGELFF. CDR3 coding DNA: TGCGCCAGCAGCCAAGAGGGGACTAGCGGGGGCCCGAACACCGGGGAGCTGTTTTTT.

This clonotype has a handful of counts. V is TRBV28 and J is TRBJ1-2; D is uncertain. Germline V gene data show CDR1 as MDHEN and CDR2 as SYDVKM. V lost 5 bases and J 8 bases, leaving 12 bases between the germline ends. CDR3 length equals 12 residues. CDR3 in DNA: TGTGCCAGCAGTCCCTATGCGGAGGGCTACACCTTC. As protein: CASSPYAEGYTF.

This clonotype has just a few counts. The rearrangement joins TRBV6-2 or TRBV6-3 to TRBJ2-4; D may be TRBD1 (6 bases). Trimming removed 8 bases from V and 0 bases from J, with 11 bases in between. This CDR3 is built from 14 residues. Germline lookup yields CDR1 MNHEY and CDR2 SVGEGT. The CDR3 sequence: CASGGLLAKNIQYF. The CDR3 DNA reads TGTGCCAGCGGGGGCCTACTAGCCAAAAACATTCAGTACTTC.

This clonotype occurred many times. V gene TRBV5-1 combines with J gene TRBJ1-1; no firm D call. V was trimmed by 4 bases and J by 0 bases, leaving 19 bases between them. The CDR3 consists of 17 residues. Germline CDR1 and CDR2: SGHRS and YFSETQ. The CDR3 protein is CASSPDQERPLNTEAFF. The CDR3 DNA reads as TGCGCCAGCAGCCCAGATCAAGAGAGACCATTGAACACTGAAGCTTTCTTT.

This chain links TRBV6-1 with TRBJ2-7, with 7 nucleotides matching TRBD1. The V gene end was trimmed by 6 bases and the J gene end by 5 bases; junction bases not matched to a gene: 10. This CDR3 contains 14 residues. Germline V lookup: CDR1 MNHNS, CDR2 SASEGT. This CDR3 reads CASSQTGPIDEQYF. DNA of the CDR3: TGTGCCAGCAGCCAGACAGGGCCCATCGACGAGCAGTACTTC.

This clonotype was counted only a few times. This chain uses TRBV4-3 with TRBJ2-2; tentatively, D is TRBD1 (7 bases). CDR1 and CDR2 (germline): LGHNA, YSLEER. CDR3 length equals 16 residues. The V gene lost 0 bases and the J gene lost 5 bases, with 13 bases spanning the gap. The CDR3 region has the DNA TGCGCCAGCAGCCAAGAAGGGGCAGGGGGGACCGGGGAGCTGTTTTTT. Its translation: CASSQEGAGGTGELFF.

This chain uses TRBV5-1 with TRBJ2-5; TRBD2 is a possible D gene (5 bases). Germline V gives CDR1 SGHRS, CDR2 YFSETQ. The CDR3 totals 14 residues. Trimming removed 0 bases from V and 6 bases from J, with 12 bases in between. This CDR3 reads CASSLERDWKTQYF. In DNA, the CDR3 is TGCGCCAGCAGCTTGGAGAGGGATTGGAAGACCCAGTACTTC.

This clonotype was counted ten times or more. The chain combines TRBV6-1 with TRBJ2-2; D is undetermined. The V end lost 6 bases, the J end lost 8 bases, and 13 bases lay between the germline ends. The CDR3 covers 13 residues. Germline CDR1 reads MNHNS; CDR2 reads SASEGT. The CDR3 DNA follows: TGTGCCAGCAGGTCAACAGATACGGGGGAGCTGTTTTTT. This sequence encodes CASRSTDTGELFF.

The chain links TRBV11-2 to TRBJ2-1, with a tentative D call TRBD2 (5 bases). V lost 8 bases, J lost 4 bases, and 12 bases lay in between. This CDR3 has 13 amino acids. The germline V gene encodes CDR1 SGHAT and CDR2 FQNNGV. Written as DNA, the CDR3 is TGTGCCAGCGCGACTTTAGCGTACAATGAGCAGTTCTTC. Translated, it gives CASATLAYNEQFF.

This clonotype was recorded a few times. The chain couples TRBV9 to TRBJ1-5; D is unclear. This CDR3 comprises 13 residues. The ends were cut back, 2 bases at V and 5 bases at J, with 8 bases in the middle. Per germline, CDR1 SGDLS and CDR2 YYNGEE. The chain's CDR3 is CASSVMGYQPQHF. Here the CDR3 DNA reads TGTGCCAGCAGCGTCATGGGGTATCAGCCCCAGCATTTT.

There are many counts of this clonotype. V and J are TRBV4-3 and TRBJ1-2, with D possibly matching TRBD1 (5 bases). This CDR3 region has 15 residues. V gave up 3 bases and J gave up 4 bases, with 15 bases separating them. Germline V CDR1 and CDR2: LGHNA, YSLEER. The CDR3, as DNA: TGCGCCAGCAGCCAGGGGGTGGGCAGCCTCTATGGCTACACCTTC. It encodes CASSQGVGSLYGYTF.

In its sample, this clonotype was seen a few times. Here the CDR3 DNA reads TGTGCCAGCACCCGGGACCCGAACACCGGGGAGCTGTTTTTT. This encodes CASTRDPNTGELFF. This chain connects TRBV5-4 to TRBJ2-2; D may correspond to TRBD1 or TRBD2 (5 bases each). Germline V lookup: CDR1 SGHNT, CDR2 YYREEE (reference sequence). There are 14 residues in the CDR3. Trimming left V 6 bases short and J 0 bases short, with 9 bases between.

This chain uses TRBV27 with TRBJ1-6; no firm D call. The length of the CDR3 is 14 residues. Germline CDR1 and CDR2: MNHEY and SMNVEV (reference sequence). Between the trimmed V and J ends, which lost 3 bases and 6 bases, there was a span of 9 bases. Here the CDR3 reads CASSFFGLNSPLHF. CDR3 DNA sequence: TGTGCCAGCAGTTTCTTCGGGCTTAATTCACCCCTCCACTTT.

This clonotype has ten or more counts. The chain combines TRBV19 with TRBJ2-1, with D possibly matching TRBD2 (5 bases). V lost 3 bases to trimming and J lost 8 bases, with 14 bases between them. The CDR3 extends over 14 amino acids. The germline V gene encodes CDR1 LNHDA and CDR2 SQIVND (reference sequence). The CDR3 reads CASSIDGGLYEQFF. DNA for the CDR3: TGTGCCAGTAGTATCGACGGAGGTCTCTATGAGCAGTTCTTC.

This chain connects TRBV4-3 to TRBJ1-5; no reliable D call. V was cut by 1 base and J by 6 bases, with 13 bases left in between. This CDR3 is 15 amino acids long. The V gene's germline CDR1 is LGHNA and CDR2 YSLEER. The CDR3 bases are TGCGCCAGCAGCCAAGCTTGGGGAAACGTTCAGCCCCAGCATTTT. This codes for CASSQAWGNVQPQHF.

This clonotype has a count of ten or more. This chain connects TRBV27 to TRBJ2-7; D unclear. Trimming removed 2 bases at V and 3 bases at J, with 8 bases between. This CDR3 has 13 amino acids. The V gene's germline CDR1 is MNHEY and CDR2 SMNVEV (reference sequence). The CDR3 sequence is CASSLRGLYEQYF. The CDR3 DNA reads TGTGCCAGCAGTTTACGCGGCCTCTACGAGCAGTACTTC.

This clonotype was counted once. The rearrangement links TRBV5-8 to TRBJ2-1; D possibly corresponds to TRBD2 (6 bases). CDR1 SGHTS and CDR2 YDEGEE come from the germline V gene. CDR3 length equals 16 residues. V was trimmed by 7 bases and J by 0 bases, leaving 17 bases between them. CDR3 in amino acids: CASGPGVLSSYNEQFF. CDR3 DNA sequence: TGTGCCAGCGGCCCGGGGGTCCTGAGCTCCTACAATGAGCAGTTCTTC.

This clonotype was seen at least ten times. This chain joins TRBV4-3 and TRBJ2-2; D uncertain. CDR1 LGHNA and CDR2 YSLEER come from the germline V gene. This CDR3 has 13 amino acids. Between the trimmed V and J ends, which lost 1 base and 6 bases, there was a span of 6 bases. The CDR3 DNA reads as TGCGCCAGCAGCCAAGGGGATTCCGGGGAGCTGTTTTTT. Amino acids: CASSQGDSGELFF.

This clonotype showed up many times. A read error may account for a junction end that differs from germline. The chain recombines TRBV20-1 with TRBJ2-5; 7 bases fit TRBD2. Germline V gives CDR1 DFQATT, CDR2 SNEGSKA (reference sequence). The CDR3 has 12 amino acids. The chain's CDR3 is CAPMASGETQYF. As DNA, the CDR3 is TGTGCCCCAATGGCTAGCGGAGAGACCCAGTACTTC.

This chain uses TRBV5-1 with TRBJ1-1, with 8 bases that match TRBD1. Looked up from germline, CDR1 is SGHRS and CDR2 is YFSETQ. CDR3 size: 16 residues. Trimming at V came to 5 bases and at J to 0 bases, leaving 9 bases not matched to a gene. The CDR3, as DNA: TGCGCCAGCAGAGTCAGGGGGCCCCTTCTGAACACTGAAGCTTTCTTT. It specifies CASRVRGPLLNTEAFF.

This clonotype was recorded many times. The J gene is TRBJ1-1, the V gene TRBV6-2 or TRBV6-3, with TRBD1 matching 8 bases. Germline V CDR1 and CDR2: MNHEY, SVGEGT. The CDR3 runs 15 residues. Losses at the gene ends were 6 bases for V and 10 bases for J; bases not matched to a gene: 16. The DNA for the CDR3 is TGTGCCAGCAGCTCCCTCTACACGACAGGGGAAGGAGCTTTCTTT. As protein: CASSSLYTTGEGAFF.

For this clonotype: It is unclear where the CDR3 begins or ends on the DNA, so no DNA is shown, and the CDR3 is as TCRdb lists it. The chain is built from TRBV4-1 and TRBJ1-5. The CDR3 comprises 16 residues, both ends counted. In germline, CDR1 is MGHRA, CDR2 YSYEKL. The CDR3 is CASSQVFWQAGGPQHF.